This T cell receptor (gamma chain) was sequenced for a study of γδ T cells in repeated Plasmodium falciparum infection. Vgamma9/Vdelta2+ and Vdelta2-negative gammadelta T cells were flow-sorted from PBMC for bulk sequencing. TCRdb fed the multiplex PCR reads into CATT to redo clone calling. The sample shows 25,000 to 35,000 gamma-chain clones, under 1.5% of them seen only once. The CDR3 length is 14 residues. Trimming at V came to 0 bases and at J to 5 bases, leaving 3 bases not matched to a gene. Germline-derived CDR1 and CDR2 are VENAVY and YDSYNSRV. This clone was observed at least ten times. What was sequenced was gamma-delta T cells from blood. This sequence joins TRGV8 and TRGJP2. The TCR comes from a pool of human donors (malaria-infected and uninfected, not separated). The CDR3 DNA sequence: TGTGCCACCTGGGATAGGCGCAGTGATTGGATCAAGACGTTT. This translates into CATWDRRSDWIKTF.